Listed here are 23 T cell receptor beta chains from one sample, sequenced in a study of monozygotic twins with inflammatory bowel disease. From the 5' RACE reads, TCRdb lists one entry per CDR3 protein and no DNA. The table for this sample gives tens of thousands of distinct CDR3 sequences. Source material: blood. The receptors derive from a human donor with ulcerative colitis or Crohn's disease, or a healthy co-twin of an affected twin (not recorded which).

The chain recombines TRBV10-3 with TRBJ1-2. The CDR3 is 16 amino acids. CDR1 is ENHRY, CDR2 SYGVKD, per germline. The CDR3 loop is CAIRTSAWTTNYGYTF.

The CDR3 sequence is CASSLGPSSGNTIYF. The gene calls are TRBV7-6 and TRBJ1-3. This CDR3 spans 15 amino acids. Germline V gene data show CDR1 as SGHVS and CDR2 as FNYEAQ.

This sequence joins TRBV24-1 and TRBJ2-5; TCRdb lists TRBD2, though no DNA is available to test this call. This CDR3 is built from 14 residues. The germline CDR1 and CDR2 sequences are KGHDR and SFDVKD. CDR3: CATSTSGGEETQYF.

The chain joins TRBV6-6 to TRBJ1-2. The CDR3 consists of 14 residues. Germline-derived CDR1 and CDR2 are MNHNY and SVGAGI (reference sequence). CDR3: CASSSSLATYGYTF.

J is TRBJ2-1 and V is TRBV10-3; there is no DNA to check the TCRdb D call of TRBD2. The CDR3 is 15 residues long. The germline CDR1 and CDR2 sequences are ENHRY and SYGVKD. The CDR3: CAIRDTSGGASEQFF.

This chain links TRBV10-3 with TRBJ2-3; without DNA, the TCRdb call of TRBD1 cannot be checked. Germline V gene sequence: CDR1 ENHRY, CDR2 SYGVKD. The CDR3 sequence is 13 residues long. This chain's CDR3 is CAIGGSYTDTQYF.

The chain links TRBV7-9 to TRBJ1-2; TCRdb picks TRBD1, but there is no DNA to check that call. CDR1 is SEHNR and CDR2 is FQNEAQ in the germline V gene (reference sequence). There are 14 residues in the CDR3. CDR3 region: CASSLQGPTLGYTF.

This chain uses TRBV5-1 with TRBJ2-2; no DNA is available, so the TRBD2 call from TCRdb remains unchecked. This CDR3 is built from 15 residues. The germline V gene has CDR1 SGHRS and CDR2 YFSETQ. The CDR3 protein is CASSLAVPLPGELFF.

This chain connects TRBV2 to TRBJ2-2; TCRdb's assignment of TRBD1 cannot be checked, as there is no DNA. The CDR3 runs 12 residues. CDR1 and CDR2 from the germline V gene are SNHLY and FYNNEI. CDR3 protein: CASRQGTGELFF.

The CDR3 spells CANSFPYGQSPEQYF. This sequence joins TRBV28 and TRBJ2-7; TCRdb proposes TRBD2, but this gene call is untestable without DNA. In germline, CDR1 is MDHEN, CDR2 SYDVKM. The CDR3 length is 15 residues.

The genes are TRBV24-1 and TRBJ2-2. CDR3 length equals 14 residues. Germline V lookup: CDR1 KGHDR, CDR2 SFDVKD. This chain's CDR3 is CATSEGKWAGELFF.

The chain couples TRBV5-1 to TRBJ2-3; checking the TCRdb D call of TRBD2 is not possible without DNA. This CDR3 has 15 amino acids. Germline assignment: CDR1 SGHRS and CDR2 YFSETQ. The CDR3 region is CASSLLTSRTDTQYF.

This chain links TRBV18 with TRBJ2-7. The CDR3 is 15 residues long. The germline V gene encodes CDR1 KGHSH and CDR2 LQKENI. CDR3 sequence reads: CASSPPGLASYEQYF. The whole variable domain, filled in from reference TRBV18 and TRBJ2-7, reads NAGVMQNPRHLVRRRGQEARLRCSPMKGHSHVYWYRQLPEEGLKFMVYLQKENIIDESGMPKERFSAEFPKEGPSILRIQQVVRGDSAAYFCASSPPGLASYEQYFGPGTRLTVT.

J is TRBJ1-4 and V is TRBV7-2; TCRdb names TRBD1, which stays unverified in the absence of DNA. There are 15 residues in the CDR3. Per the germline V gene, CDR1 is SGHTA and CDR2 is FQGNSA. The CDR3 reads CASSLAGQTNEKLFF.

The chain couples TRBV6-5 to TRBJ2-2; TCRdb's D gene call, TRBD1, goes unchecked for lack of DNA. The CDR3 loop spans 15 amino acids. Germline V lookup: CDR1 MNHEY, CDR2 SVGAGI. The CDR3 protein is CASSYEGGVTGELFF.

V and J are TRBV6-2 or TRBV6-3 and TRBJ2-7; TCRdb proposes TRBD1, but this gene call is untestable without DNA. The CDR3 loop spans 15 amino acids. CDR1 is MNHEY, CDR2 SVGEGT, per germline. The CDR3 loop is CASSVQGGSPYEQYF.

The rearrangement uses TRBV20-1 and TRBJ1-2; TCRdb indicates TRBD1, and absent DNA this call remains unverified. The CDR3 has 13 residues. Germline V gene sequence: CDR1 DFQATT, CDR2 SNEGSKA (reference sequence). The CDR3: CSALREGAEGYTF.

The chain is built from TRBV20-1 and TRBJ2-4. From germline, CDR1 is DFQATT and CDR2 SNEGSKA (reference sequence). The CDR3 consists of 14 residues. The CDR3 region is CSAIPTEAKNIQYF.

V and J are TRBV5-1 and TRBJ2-5; TCRdb names TRBD1, which stays unverified in the absence of DNA. Germline CDR1 reads SGHRS; CDR2 reads YFSETQ. The length of the CDR3 is 15 residues. The chain's CDR3 is CASSPDRGRQETQYF.

CDR3 sequence reads: CSARTGTSGYNEQFF. V is TRBV20-1 and J is TRBJ2-1; TCRdb gives TRBD2 as the D gene, but with no DNA this cannot be confirmed. Germline CDR1 is DFQATT and CDR2 is SNEGSKA (reference sequence). The CDR3 is 15 residues long.

The chain employs TRBV12-3 or TRBV12-4 and TRBJ2-7; TCRdb reports TRBD1, a call that lacks DNA to check it against. The CDR3 runs 13 residues. CDR3 region: CASSEDRVYEQYF.

The V and J genes are TRBV29-1 and TRBJ1-4. The CDR3 totals 13 residues. Germline assignment: CDR1 SQVTM and CDR2 ANQGSEA. The CDR3 loop is CSVVARENEKLFF.

This chain links TRBV7-9 with TRBJ1-2. The germline gives CDR1 SEHNR, CDR2 FQNEAQ (reference sequence). The CDR3 runs 13 residues. This CDR3 is CASSSSELRGYTF.